The source of this T cell receptor (beta chain) is a study of OX40 agonist ivuxolimab in advanced cancers. Turning to the study itself: Patient treatment consisted of intravenous ivuxolimab administration every 2 weeks at 0.01 to 10 mg/kg. Eligibility rules accepted prior anti-PD-1, anti-PD-L1 or anti-CTLA-4 therapy, and 35% to 40% had some.

Study-level results: The investigators did not determine what antigen specificity the expanded peripheral T cells had. Expanded clones were, on average, more numerous among CD8+ T cells than CD4+.

Sequenced by immunoSEQ multiplex PCR; TCRdb stores in-frame clones only, minus some. The data hold about 94,000 clones, with roughly 84% observed a single time. As concerns this clone: Its cognate antigen is unknown.

This CDR3 has 16 amino acids. Looked up from germline, CDR1 is MRHNA and CDR2 is SNTAGT. V was cut by 7 bases and J by 3 bases, with 18 bases left in between. The receptor was derived from an adult with an advanced solid tumor such as melanoma, head and neck, liver or kidney cancer. The sequencing used CD4+ or CD8+ T cells sorted from blood, collected in a trial of the OX40 agonist ivuxolimab. This chain joins TRBV6-4 and TRBJ2-2, with D perhaps given as TRBD1 or TRBD2 (6 bases each). CDR3 sequence: CASTRLGGQDTGELFF. The CDR3 bases are TGTGCCAGCACTAGACTCGGGGGCCAAGACACCGGGGAGCTGTTTTTT.